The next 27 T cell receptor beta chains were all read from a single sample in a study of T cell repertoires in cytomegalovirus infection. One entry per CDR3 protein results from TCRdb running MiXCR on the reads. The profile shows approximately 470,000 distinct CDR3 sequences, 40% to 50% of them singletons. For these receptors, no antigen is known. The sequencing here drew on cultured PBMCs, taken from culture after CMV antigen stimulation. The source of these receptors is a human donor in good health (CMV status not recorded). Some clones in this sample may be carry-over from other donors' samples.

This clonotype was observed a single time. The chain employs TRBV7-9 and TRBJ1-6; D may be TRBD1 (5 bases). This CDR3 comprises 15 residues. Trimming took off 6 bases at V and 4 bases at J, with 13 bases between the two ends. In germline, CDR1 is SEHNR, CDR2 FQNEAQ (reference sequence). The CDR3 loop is CASRRDSGYNSPLHF. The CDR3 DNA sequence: TGTGCCAGCAGAAGGGACTCGGGTTATAATTCACCCCTCCACTTT.

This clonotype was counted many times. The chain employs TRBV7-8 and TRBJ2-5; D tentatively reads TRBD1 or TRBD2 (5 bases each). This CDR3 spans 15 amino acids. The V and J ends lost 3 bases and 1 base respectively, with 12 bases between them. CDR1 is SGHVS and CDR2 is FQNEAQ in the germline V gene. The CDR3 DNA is TGTGCCAGCAGCTTGGGGGTCCTGGCCCAAGAGACCCAGTACTTC. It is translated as CASSLGVLAQETQYF. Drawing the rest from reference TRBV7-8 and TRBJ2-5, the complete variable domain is GAGVSQSPRYKVAKRGQDVALRCDPISGHVSLFWYQQALGQGPEFLTYFQNEAQLDKSGLPSDRFFAERPEGSVSTLKIQRTQQEDSAVYLCASSLGVLAQETQYFGPGTRLLVL.

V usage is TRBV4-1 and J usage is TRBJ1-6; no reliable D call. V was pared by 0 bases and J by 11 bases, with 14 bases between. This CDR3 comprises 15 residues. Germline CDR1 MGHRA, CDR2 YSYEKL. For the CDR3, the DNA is TGCGCCAGCAGCCAAGAAGTATCGGGTGCGACACCCCTCCACTTT. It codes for CASSQEVSGATPLHF.

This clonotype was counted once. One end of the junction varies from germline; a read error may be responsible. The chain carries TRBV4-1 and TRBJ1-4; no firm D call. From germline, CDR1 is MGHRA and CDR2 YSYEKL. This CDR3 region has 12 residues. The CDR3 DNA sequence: TGTGCCAGCAGCCAAGCGGGGGAAAAACTGTTTTTT. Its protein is CASSQAGEKLFF.

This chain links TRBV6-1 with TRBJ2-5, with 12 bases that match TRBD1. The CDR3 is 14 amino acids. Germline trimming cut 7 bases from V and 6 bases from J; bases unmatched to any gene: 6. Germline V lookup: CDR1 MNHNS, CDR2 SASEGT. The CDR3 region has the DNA TGTGCCAGCAACCGGGACAGGGGGCAGCAGACCCAGTACTTC. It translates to CASNRDRGQQTQYF.

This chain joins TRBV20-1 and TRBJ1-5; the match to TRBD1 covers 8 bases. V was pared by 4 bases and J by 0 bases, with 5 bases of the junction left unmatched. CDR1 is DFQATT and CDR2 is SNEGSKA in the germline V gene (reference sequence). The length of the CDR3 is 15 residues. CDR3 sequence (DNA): TGCAGTGCTACGCAGGGGGCTGTTAGCAATCAGCCCCAGCATTTT. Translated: CSATQGAVSNQPQHF.

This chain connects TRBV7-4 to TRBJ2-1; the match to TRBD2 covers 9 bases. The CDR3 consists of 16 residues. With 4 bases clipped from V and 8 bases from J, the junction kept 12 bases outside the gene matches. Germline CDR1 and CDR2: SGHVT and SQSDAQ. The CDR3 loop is CASSSGGLAGTYEQFF. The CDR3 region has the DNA TGTGCCAGCAGCTCCGGCGGGCTAGCGGGAACGTATGAGCAGTTCTTC.

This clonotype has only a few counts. The CDR3 reads CASSRYRGDTGELFF. The DNA of the CDR3 is TGTGCCAGCAGCCGGTACAGGGGGGACACCGGGGAGCTGTTTTTT. This chain uses TRBV7-2 with TRBJ2-2; 8 nucleotides match TRBD1. The ends lost 5 bases at V and 3 bases at J; junction bases unmatched: 5. The CDR3 runs 15 residues. Looked up from germline, CDR1 is SGHTA and CDR2 is FQGNSA.

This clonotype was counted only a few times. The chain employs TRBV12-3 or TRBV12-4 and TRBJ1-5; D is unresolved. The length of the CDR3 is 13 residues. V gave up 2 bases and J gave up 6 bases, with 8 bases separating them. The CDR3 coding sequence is TGTGCCAGCAGTTTAAGGGTTGGTCAGCCCCAGCATTTT. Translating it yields CASSLRVGQPQHF.

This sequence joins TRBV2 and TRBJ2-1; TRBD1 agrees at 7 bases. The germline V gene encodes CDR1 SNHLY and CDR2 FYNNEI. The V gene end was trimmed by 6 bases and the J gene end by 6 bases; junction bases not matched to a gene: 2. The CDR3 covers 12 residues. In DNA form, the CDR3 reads TGTGCCAGCAGGGGGGACAGCAATGAGCAGTTCTTC. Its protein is CASRGDSNEQFF.

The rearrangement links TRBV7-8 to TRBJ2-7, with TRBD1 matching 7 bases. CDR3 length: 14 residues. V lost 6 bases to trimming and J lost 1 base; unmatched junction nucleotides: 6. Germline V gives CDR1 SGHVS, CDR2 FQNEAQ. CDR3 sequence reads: CASRSGTVSYEQYF. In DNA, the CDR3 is TGTGCCAGCAGATCCGGGACAGTATCCTACGAGCAGTACTTC.

The CDR3 DNA is TGTGCCAGTAGAAAATCCAGCGGGAGCGGGAATGAGCAGTTCTTC. It codes for CASRKSSGSGNEQFF. The V gene is TRBV14, the J gene TRBJ2-1; 8 bases align to TRBD2. The V and J ends lost 9 bases and 7 bases, in that order; junction bases with no gene match: 14. The CDR3 sequence is 15 residues long. Germline CDR1 is SGHDN and CDR2 is FVKESK.

This CDR3 is CASRRGTVEANYGYTF. Written as DNA, the CDR3 is TGTGCCAGCAGGAGGGGGACGGTCGAAGCTAACTATGGCTACACCTTC. The chain is built from TRBV6-2 or TRBV6-3 and TRBJ1-2, with a possible D match to TRBD1 (6 bases). V lost 6 bases, J lost 0 bases, and 17 bases lay in between. CDR1 MNHEY and CDR2 SVGEGT come from the germline V gene. There are 16 residues in the CDR3.

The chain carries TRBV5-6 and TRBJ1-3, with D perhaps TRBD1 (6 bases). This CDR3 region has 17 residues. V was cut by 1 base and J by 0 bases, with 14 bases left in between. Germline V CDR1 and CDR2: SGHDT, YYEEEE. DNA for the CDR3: TGTGCCAGCAGCTTGTTCGGCAGGGGACACTCTGGAAACACCATATATTTT. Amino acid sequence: CASSLFGRGHSGNTIYF.

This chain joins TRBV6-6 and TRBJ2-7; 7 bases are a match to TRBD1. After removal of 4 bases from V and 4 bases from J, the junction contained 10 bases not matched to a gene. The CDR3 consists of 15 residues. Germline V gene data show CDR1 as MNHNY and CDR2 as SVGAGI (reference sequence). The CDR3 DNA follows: TGTGCCAGCAGTTTCCGGACAGGAGCTCCGTACGAGCAGTACTTC. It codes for CASSFRTGAPYEQYF.

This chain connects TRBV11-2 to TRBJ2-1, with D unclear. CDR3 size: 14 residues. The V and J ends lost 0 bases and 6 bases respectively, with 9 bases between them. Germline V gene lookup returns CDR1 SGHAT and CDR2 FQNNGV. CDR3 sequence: CASSLEPVGNEQFF. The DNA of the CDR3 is TGTGCCAGCAGCTTAGAGCCAGTTGGCAATGAGCAGTTCTTC.

CDR3 residues: CASSDPTGQRGFYGYTF. DNA for the CDR3: TGTGCCAGCAGTGATCCAACCGGACAGAGGGGATTCTATGGCTACACCTTC. The chain uses TRBV6-2 or TRBV6-3 and TRBJ1-2; perhaps TRBD1 as D (6 bases). The CDR3 is made up of 17 amino acids. CDR1 is MNHEY and CDR2 is SVGEGT in the germline V gene. With 5 bases removed from V and 4 bases from J, the gap between germline ends came to 23 bases.

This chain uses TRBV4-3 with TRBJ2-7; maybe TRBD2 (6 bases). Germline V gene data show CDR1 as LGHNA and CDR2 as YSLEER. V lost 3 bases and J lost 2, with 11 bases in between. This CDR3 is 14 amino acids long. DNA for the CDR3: TGCGCCAGCAGCCAGGGACTCAAACCCTACGAGCAGTACTTC. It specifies CASSQGLKPYEQYF.

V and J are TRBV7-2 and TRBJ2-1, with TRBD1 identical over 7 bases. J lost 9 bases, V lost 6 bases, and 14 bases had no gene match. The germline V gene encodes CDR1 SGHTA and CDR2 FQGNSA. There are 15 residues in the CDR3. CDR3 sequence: CASSLRGLQGIEQFF. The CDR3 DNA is TGTGCCAGCAGTTTAAGGGGGCTACAGGGCATTGAGCAGTTCTTC.

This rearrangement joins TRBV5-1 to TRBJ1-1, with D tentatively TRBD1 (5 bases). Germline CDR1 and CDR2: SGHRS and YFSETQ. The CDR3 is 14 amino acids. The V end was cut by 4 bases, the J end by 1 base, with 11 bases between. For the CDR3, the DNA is TGCGCCAGCAGCCCCGGGGCCTCGAACACTGAAGCTTTCTTT. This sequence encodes CASSPGASNTEAFF.

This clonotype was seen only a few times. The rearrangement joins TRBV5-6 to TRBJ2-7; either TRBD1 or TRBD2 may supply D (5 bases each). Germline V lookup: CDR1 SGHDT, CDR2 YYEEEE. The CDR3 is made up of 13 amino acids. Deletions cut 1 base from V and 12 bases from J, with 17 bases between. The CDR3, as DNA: TGTGCCAGCAGCTTGCGGGGCGACGCTCCGGGGTACTTC. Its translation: CASSLRGDAPGYF.

Here the CDR3 DNA reads TGTGCCAGCAGCTTACGCACGGGGATGGCTGAAGCTTTCTTT. Translation: CASSLRTGMAEAFF. The rearrangement uses TRBV7-2 and TRBJ1-1; D is unresolved. The CDR3 contains 14 residues. The V gene's germline CDR1 is SGHTA and CDR2 FQGNSA. Trimming took off 2 bases at V and 6 bases at J, with 13 bases between the two ends.

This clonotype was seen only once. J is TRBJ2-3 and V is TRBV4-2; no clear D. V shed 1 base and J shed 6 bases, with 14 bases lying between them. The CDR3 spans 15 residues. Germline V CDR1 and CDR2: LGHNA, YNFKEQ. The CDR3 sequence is CASSQVVVVGDTQYF. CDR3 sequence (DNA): TGTGCCAGCAGCCAAGTCGTAGTCGTTGGGGATACGCAGTATTTT.

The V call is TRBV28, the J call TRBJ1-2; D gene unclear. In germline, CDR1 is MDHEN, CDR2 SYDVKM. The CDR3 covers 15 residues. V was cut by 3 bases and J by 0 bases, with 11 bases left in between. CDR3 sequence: CASSFTASPNYGYTF. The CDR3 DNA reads TGTGCCAGCAGTTTTACAGCCAGCCCTAACTATGGCTACACCTTC.

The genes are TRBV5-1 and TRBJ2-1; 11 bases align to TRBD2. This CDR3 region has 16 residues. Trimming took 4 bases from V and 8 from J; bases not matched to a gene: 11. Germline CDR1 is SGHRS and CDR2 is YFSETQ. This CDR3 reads CASSGEPSGRWDEQFF. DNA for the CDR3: TGCGCCAGCAGCGGTGAACCTAGCGGGAGGTGGGATGAGCAGTTCTTC.

CDR3 bases: TGTGCCAGCAGTTTACAGGGGGCCAGATTCACTGAAGCTTTCTTT. This translates into CASSLQGARFTEAFF. The chain couples TRBV27 to TRBJ1-1; 8 bases map to TRBD1. The CDR3 has 15 residues. The germline CDR1 and CDR2 sequences are MNHEY and SMNVEV (reference sequence). Trimming cost V 2 bases and J 4 bases; bases outside gene matches: 6.

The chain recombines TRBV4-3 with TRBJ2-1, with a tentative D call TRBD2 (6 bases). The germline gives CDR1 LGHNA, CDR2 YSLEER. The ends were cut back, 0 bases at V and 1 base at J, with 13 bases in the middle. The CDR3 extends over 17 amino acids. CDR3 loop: CASSQDPAGRSYNEQFF. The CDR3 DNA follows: TGCGCCAGCAGCCAAGATCCGGCAGGGAGGTCCTACAATGAGCAGTTCTTC.